What follows is one T cell receptor (beta chain) and its context. The V and J ends lost 3 bases and 1 base respectively, with 8 bases between them. Germline CDR1 is LNHDA and CDR2 is SQIVND (reference sequence). The CDR3 runs 14 residues. This sample is drawn from a study of Ad26.COV2.S vaccination and SARS-CoV-2 variants. Study in general: Ad26.COV2.S given intramuscularly, once or twice 56 days apart.

The protocol was immunoSEQ multiplex PCR, while the TCRdb copy is restricted to in-frame clones and leaves out a portion. The table records hundreds of thousands of clones, about nine tenths of them present only once. The treatment is: roughly 19 received Ad26.COV2.S at low or high dose, single or two shots; 5 received placebo; per-sample allocation not given. Repertoires come from day 63 after the first vaccine or placebo injection. The sequence was collected from a person between 18 and 65 years old who received the Ad26.COV2.S COVID-19 vaccine or a placebo. The rearrangement joins TRBV19 to TRBJ2-3; no reliable D call. The sample was peripheral blood, taken in a trial of Ad26.COV2.S vaccine versus placebo. CDR3 sequence: CASSIGLRTDTQYF. As DNA, the CDR3 is TGTGCCAGTAGTATTGGGCTCCGCACAGATACGCAGTATTTT.